The source of this TCR beta chain is a study of response to subunit inactivated influenza vaccine. General study results and limits: Every seasonal influenza vaccination brings in few new T cells, the authors suggested.

TCRdb reprocessed the RT-PCR reads with MiXCR, giving one entry per CDR3 protein. The table shows 500,000 to 650,000 distinct CDR3 sequences, with around 8% occurring only once. This clonotype has only a few counts. Its target is not known. Sequencing was performed on PBMCs from blood, taken less than 30 months after vaccination. This TCR derives from a man aged 50-75 years who received an inactivated influenza vaccine.

The CDR3 DNA sequence: TGTGCCAGCAGGACTCCCAGAAGTACTGAAGCTTTCTTT. This encodes CASRTPRSTEAFF. V gene TRBV11-2 combines with J gene TRBJ1-1; no definite D call. Looked up from germline, CDR1 is SGHAT and CDR2 is FQNNGV. This CDR3 has 13 amino acids. Between the trimmed V and J ends, which lost 6 bases and 5 bases, there was a span of 13 bases.